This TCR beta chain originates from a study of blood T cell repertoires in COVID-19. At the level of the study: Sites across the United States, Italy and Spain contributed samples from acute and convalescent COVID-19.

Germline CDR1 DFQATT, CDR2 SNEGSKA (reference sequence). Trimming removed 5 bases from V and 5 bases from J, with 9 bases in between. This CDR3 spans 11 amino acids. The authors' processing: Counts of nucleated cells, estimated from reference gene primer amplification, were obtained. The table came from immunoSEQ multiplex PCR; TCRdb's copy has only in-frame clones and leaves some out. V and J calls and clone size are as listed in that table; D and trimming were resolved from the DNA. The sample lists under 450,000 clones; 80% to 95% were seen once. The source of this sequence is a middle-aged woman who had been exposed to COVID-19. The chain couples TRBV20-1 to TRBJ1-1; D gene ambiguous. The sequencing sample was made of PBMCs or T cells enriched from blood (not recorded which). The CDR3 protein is CSALDKTEAFF. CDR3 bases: TGCAGTGCTCTTGACAAGACTGAAGCTTTCTTT.